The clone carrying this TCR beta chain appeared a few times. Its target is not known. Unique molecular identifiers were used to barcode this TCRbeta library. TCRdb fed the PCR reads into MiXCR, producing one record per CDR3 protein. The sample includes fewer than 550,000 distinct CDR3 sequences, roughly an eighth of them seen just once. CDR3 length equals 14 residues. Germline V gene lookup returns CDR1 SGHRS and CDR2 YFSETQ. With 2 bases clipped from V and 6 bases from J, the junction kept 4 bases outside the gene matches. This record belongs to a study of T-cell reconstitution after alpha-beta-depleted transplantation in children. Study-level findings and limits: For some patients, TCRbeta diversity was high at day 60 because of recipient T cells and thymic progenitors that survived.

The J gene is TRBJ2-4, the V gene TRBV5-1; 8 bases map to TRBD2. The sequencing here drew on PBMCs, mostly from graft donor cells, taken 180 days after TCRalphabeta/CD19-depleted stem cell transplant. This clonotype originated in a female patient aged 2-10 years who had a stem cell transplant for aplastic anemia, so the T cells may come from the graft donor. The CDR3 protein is CASSLAGAGNIQYF. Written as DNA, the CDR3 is TGCGCCAGCAGCTTAGCGGGAGCGGGAAACATTCAGTACTTC.